These 13 T cell receptor beta chains were sequenced from one sample in a study of naive and memory T cell subsets. Findings and limits, study-wide: Especially in CD8 cells, naive repertoires contained a few larger clonotypes, possibly CD45RA-re-expressing memory cells.

Antigens for these TCRs are unknown. Two oligonucleotides, mixed equimolar, formed the beta constant-region primer covering TRBC1 and TRBC2. Ligated cDNA was amplified by four rounds of PCR with nested alpha and beta constant-region primers and SP2. TCRdb reprocessed the UMI-ligation and nested PCR reads with MiXCR, giving one entry per CDR3 protein. The sample includes 85,000 to 130,000 distinct CDR3 sequences, roughly 15% of them seen just once. What was sequenced was naive CD8+ T cells from blood. All receptors derive from a human donor in good health.

CDR3 protein: CASSGWAGGSYNEQFF. CDR3 in DNA: TGTGCCAGCAGTGGCTGGGCGGGGGGCTCCTACAATGAGCAGTTCTTC. The chain uses TRBV2 and TRBJ2-1, with 8 bases fitting TRBD2. The V segment lost 4 bases and the J segment 0 bases; nucleotides outside the gene matches: 5. Germline V gene lookup returns CDR1 SNHLY and CDR2 FYNNEI. This CDR3 is 16 amino acids long. The full variable domain, with the rest looked up from reference TRBV2 and TRBJ2-1, is EPEVTQTPSHQVTQMGQEVILRCVPISNHLYFYWYRQILGQKVEFLVSFYNNEISEKSEIFDDQFSVERPDGSNFTLKIRSTKLEDSAMYFCASSGWAGGSYNEQFFGPGTRLTVL.

This clonotype was observed at least ten times. The genes are TRBV29-1 and TRBJ2-3, with TRBD1 matching over 11 bases. The germline gives CDR1 SQVTM, CDR2 ANQGSEA. The V and J ends lost 0 bases and 2 bases, in that order; junction bases with no gene match: 13. The CDR3 sequence is 19 residues long. CDR3 nucleotides: TGCAGCGTTGAAGATCGAGGACAGGGGGCATATTTTTTCACAGATACGCAGTATTTT. Translated: CSVEDRGQGAYFFTDTQYF.

The chain links TRBV12-2 to TRBJ1-2; the table names TRBD1, a call not compared with the DNA. TRBV12-2 is labeled a pseudogene. The CDR3 contains 21 residues. This CDR3 is CASRLVLPGGDPMPTNYGYTF. The CDR3 coding sequence is TGTGCAAGTCGCTTAGTTCTCCCAGGGGGGGACCCAATGCCGACTAACTATGGCTACACCTTC.

The genes are TRBV4-3 and TRBJ2-7; no clear D gene. Germline lookup yields CDR1 LGHNA and CDR2 YSLEER. The ends were cut back, 1 base at V and 1 base at J, with 8 bases in the middle. The CDR3 has 14 residues. The CDR3 loop is CASSQAWGSYEQYF. Written as DNA, the CDR3 is TGCGCCAGCAGCCAAGCTTGGGGTTCCTACGAGCAGTACTTC.

DNA for the CDR3: TGCGCCAGCAGCCAAGTTTCCGTGGGAGGGACCGAGCAGTACTTC. It yields the protein CASSQVSVGGTEQYF. The chain combines TRBV4-3 with TRBJ2-7, with 7 bases matching TRBD2. The germline V gene encodes CDR1 LGHNA and CDR2 YSLEER. V was pared by 1 base and J by 6 bases, with 9 bases of the junction left unmatched. The CDR3 loop spans 15 amino acids.

The rearrangement uses TRBV11-3 and TRBJ1-1; D uncertain. CDR1 and CDR2 from the germline V gene are SGHNT and YENEEA. CDR3 length equals 14 residues. V was trimmed by 4 bases and J by 0 bases, leaving 9 bases between them. The CDR3 nucleotides are TGTGCCAGCAGCTCGTGGGGAGTGAACACTGAAGCTTTCTTT. This sequence encodes CASSSWGVNTEAFF.

This clonotype occurred many times. CDR3 coding DNA: TGCAGCGTTGAACCATCGCCTAGCCTTGGCGCCGGGGAGCTGTTTTTT. Its translation: CSVEPSPSLGAGELFF. The V and J genes are TRBV29-1 and TRBJ2-2; maybe TRBD2 (5 bases). This CDR3 is 16 amino acids long. In germline, CDR1 is SQVTM, CDR2 ANQGSEA. Deletions cut 2 bases from V and 6 bases from J, with 19 bases between.

This clonotype was detected ten times or more. The CDR3 DNA sequence: TGTGCCAGCAGCTTATCTGGGTCTGAAGCTTTCTTT. It yields the protein CASSLSGSEAFF. The gene calls are TRBV7-8 and TRBJ1-1, with D unclear. The CDR3 runs to 12 residues. V shed 2 bases and J shed 6 bases, with 7 bases lying between them. The germline gives CDR1 SGHVS, CDR2 FQNEAQ.

This clonotype was counted at least ten times. The chain combines TRBV28 with TRBJ2-5, with D perhaps TRBD2 (6 bases). V lost 1 base and J 4 bases, leaving 16 bases between the germline ends. The CDR3 is 16 residues long. The V gene's germline CDR1 is MDHEN and CDR2 SYDVKM. The CDR3 spells CASSLYQGAGGETQYF. The CDR3, as DNA: TGTGCCAGCAGTTTATACCAGGGAGCGGGTGGAGAGACCCAGTACTTC.

The V gene is TRBV5-6, the J gene TRBJ2-3; D is unresolved. Looked up from germline, CDR1 is SGHDT and CDR2 is YYEEEE. This CDR3 is built from 13 residues. V lost 0 bases and J 4 bases, leaving 6 bases between the germline ends. The CDR3 loop reads CASSLGSADTQYF. In DNA, the CDR3 is TGTGCCAGCAGCTTGGGGTCTGCAGATACGCAGTATTTT.

The chain is built from TRBV15 and TRBJ1-4, with 8 bases aligning to TRBD1. The J segment lost 8 bases and the V segment lost 1 base, leaving 9 bases of the junction unmatched. In germline, CDR1 is LNHNV, CDR2 YYDKDF (reference sequence). This CDR3 is built from 16 residues. The CDR3 loop reads CATSRGTGPGKEKLFF. DNA of the CDR3: TGTGCCACCAGCAGAGGGACAGGGCCGGGAAAGGAAAAACTGTTTTTT.

V and J are TRBV4-1 and TRBJ2-7, with D possibly matching TRBD2 (5 bases). V lost 1 base to trimming and J lost 1 base, with 14 bases between them. The V gene's germline CDR1 is MGHRA and CDR2 YSYEKL. The CDR3 spans 16 residues. The CDR3 region has the DNA TGCGCCAGCAGCCAAGTCTCGAGCGGACCATCCTACGAGCAGTACTTC. It translates to CASSQVSSGPSYEQYF.

There are a few counts of this clonotype. The chain carries TRBV5-5 and TRBJ2-5; D unclear. Per germline, CDR1 SGHKS and CDR2 YYEKEE (reference sequence). V lost 0 bases, J lost 3 bases, and 18 bases lay in between. The length of the CDR3 is 17 residues. The CDR3 here is CASSLDLSVTEKETQYF. CDR3 DNA sequence: TGTGCCAGCAGCTTGGATCTAAGCGTCACAGAGAAAGAGACCCAGTACTTC.